The 10 T cell receptor beta chains presented below share a single source sample, sequenced in a study of cytomegalovirus exposure and HLA in healthy donors. This PCR relied on a set of 60 Vbeta primers and 13 Jbeta primers. Measured with immunoSEQ multiplex PCR; TCRdb has only the in-frame clones, and not every one. This repertoire comprises fewer than 85,000 clones; its ten largest clones make up about 5%. The sequenced sample consisted of PBMCs. The receptors were sampled from a woman aged 40 to 49 in good health and CMV-seropositive.

V gene TRBV9 combines with J gene TRBJ2-5; D not certain. The CDR3 runs to 14 residues. V lost 0 bases and J lost 0, with 6 bases in between. Germline V gene data show CDR1 as SGDLS and CDR2 as YYNGEE. CDR3 region: CASSVAPYQETQYF. CDR3 bases: TGTGCCAGCAGCGTAGCCCCGTACCAAGAGACCCAGTACTTC.

The genes are TRBV29-1 and TRBJ1-2, with TRBD1 matching over 8 bases. The V segment lost 7 bases and the J segment 6 bases; nucleotides outside the gene matches: 10. The CDR3 has 13 residues. Germline V lookup: CDR1 SQVTM, CDR2 ANQGSEA. The CDR3 reads CSAKTTGAHGYTF. For the CDR3, the DNA is TGCAGCGCGAAGACGACAGGGGCCCATGGCTACACCTTC.

The chain couples TRBV11-2 to TRBJ2-7; 7 bases match TRBD1. Trimming at V came to 4 bases and at J to 4 bases, leaving 7 bases not matched to a gene. Germline-derived CDR1 and CDR2 are SGHAT and FQNNGV. The CDR3 extends over 14 amino acids. CDR3 loop: CASSSGTALYEQYF. In DNA, the CDR3 is TGTGCCAGCAGCTCCGGGACAGCATTATACGAGCAGTACTTC.

V and J are TRBV7-2 and TRBJ1-5; TRBD1 agrees at 7 bases. The germline gives CDR1 SGHTA, CDR2 FQGNSA. The length of the CDR3 is 13 residues. The J segment lost 7 bases and the V segment lost 2 bases, leaving 2 bases of the junction unmatched. The CDR3 coding sequence is TGTGCCAGCAGCTTAAGACAGGGCCAGCCCCAGCATTTT. Translating gives CASSLRQGQPQHF.

The rearrangement uses TRBV5-1 and TRBJ2-1, with a tentative D call TRBD2 (5 bases). The CDR3 covers 15 residues. Per the germline V gene, CDR1 is SGHRS and CDR2 is YFSETQ. The V and J ends lost 2 bases and 0 bases respectively, with 9 bases between them. CDR3 loop: CASSFEGDSYNEQFF. Here the CDR3 DNA reads TGCGCCAGCAGCTTCGAGGGCGACTCCTACAATGAGCAGTTCTTC. The whole variable domain, filled in from reference TRBV5-1 and TRBJ2-1, reads KAGVTQTPRYLIKTRGQQVTLSCSPISGHRSVSWYQQTPGQGLQFLFEYFSETQRNKGNFPGRFSGRQFSNSRSEMNVSTLELGDSALYLCASSFEGDSYNEQFFGPGTRLTVL.

This chain connects TRBV7-2 to TRBJ2-5; tentative D call: TRBD2 (5 bases). Germline V gene sequence: CDR1 SGHTA, CDR2 FQGNSA. The CDR3 length is 15 residues. V was cut by 1 base and J by 2 bases, with 11 bases left in between. The CDR3 here is CASSLGASLQETQYF. Here the CDR3 DNA reads TGTGCCAGCAGCTTAGGGGCTAGCCTACAAGAGACCCAGTACTTC.

The V call is TRBV27, the J call TRBJ2-7; 11 bases fit TRBD2. Germline V gives CDR1 MNHEY, CDR2 SMNVEV (reference sequence). The length of the CDR3 is 14 residues. V was clipped by 3 bases and J by 5 bases; unmatched bases: 3. The CDR3 here is CASSFSGRAHEQYF. The CDR3 region has the DNA TGTGCCAGCAGTTTTAGCGGGAGGGCTCACGAGCAGTACTTC.

The J gene is TRBJ2-5, the V gene TRBV27; 12 bases are a match to TRBD1. TRBJ2-7 matches the DNA end more closely, so the J call is doubtful. The CDR3 is 16 amino acids. Germline CDR1 and CDR2: MNHEY and SMNVEV (reference sequence). The CDR3 sequence is CASSLSGTGGPYEQYF. The CDR3 region has the DNA TGTGCCAGCAGTTTATCGGGGACAGGGGGCCCCTACGAGCAGTACTTC.

The chain recombines TRBV6-5 with TRBJ1-4; TRBD1 aligns across 9 bases. Germline CDR1 reads MNHEY; CDR2 reads SVGAGI. The CDR3 length is 15 residues. Losses at the gene ends were 6 bases for V and 2 bases for J; bases not matched to a gene: 4. The CDR3 nucleotides are TGTGCCAGCAGACATACAGGGGGCACTAATGAAAAACTGTTTTTT. Protein sequence: CASRHTGGTNEKLFF.

The chain carries TRBV6-5 and TRBJ1-2; 9 bases align to TRBD1. The V segment lost 4 bases and the J segment 5 bases; nucleotides outside the gene matches: 5. The CDR3 spans 14 residues. Germline V gene lookup returns CDR1 MNHEY and CDR2 SVGAGI. The CDR3 region is CASSWDRARYGYTF. CDR3 nucleotides: TGTGCCAGCAGTTGGGACAGGGCTCGTTATGGCTACACCTTC.